This TCR beta chain was found in a study of identical twins. MiXCR, run by TCRdb on the 5' RACE reads, gives a single entry per CDR3 protein. The sample comprises some 900,000 distinct CDR3 sequences, approximately 13% of which are singletons, and 1.5% to 2% rests with the top ten. On this clonotype: What it binds is unknown.

General observations from the study: Twin sharing of out-of-frame TCR alpha was underestimated by models in monozygotic pairs. Its conclusions, products of cross-sectional statistical analysis, did not come from following the same donors.

Trimming pared 2 bases from V and 1 base from J, leaving 18 bases between. The CDR3 is 16 amino acids. Per germline, CDR1 SQVTM and CDR2 ANQGSEA. The same data also went into a second study, on yellow fever vaccine responses in identical twins. That report notes: It has been reported that, in twins, the vaccine T cell response seemed partly convergent and partly personalized.

The gene calls are TRBV29-1 and TRBJ2-7, with D perhaps TRBD1 (5 bases). The sample was PBMCs. This sequence originates from a woman between 18 and 29 years old in good health. The CDR3 DNA reads as TGCAGCGTTGAAAATGGGCAGGGTGGGAAGTCCTACGAGCAGTACTTC. The encoded protein is CSVENGQGGKSYEQYF.